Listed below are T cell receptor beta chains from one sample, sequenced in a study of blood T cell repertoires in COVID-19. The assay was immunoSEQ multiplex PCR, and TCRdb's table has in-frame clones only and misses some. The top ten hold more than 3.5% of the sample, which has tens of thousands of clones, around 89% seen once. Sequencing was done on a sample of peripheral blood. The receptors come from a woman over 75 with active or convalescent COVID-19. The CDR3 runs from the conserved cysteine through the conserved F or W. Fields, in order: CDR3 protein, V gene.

CASSPVDLRLRSFF | TRBV11-2
CASSYSRGQGAYEAFF | TRBV6-2/TRBV6-3
CASSLAAGAGMSQYF | TRBV11-2
CASSVDGVTEAFF | TRBV9
CASSQATGGWGNEQFF | TRBV4-3
CSASKGANTEAFF | TRBV20-1
CASTPRGGALTEAFF | TRBV19
CASSGLEQYF | TRBV28
CSGGLSGNTIYF | TRBV29-1
CASSLRLAGAGDTQYF | TRBV5-1
CASIRDTMNTEAFF | TRBV7-2